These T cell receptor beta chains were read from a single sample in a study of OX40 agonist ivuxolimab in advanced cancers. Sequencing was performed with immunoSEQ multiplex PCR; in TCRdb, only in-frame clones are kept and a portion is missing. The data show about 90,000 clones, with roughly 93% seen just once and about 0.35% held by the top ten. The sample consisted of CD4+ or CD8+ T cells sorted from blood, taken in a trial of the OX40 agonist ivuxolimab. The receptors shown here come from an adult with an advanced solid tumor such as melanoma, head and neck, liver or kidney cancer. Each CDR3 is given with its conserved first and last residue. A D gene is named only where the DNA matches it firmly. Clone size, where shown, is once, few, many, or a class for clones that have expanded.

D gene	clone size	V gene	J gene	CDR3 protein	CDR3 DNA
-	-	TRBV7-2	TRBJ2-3	CASSFRVAPDTQYF	TGTGCCAGCAGCTTTCGGGTAGCGCCAGATACGCAGTATTTT
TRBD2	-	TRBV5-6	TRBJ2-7	CASSRLAGVREQYF	TGTGCCAGCAGCCGACTAGCGGGAGTCCGGGAGCAGTACTTC
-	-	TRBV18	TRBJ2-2	CASSRPGLHGGELFF	TGTGCCAGCTCACGCCCGGGACTCCACGGCGGGGAGCTGTTTTTT
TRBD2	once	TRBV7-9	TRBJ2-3	CASIRTSGSTDTQYF	TGTGCCAGTATCCGGACTAGCGGTAGCACAGATACGCAGTATTTT
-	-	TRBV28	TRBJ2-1	CASTRGGERARFF	TGTGCCAGCACACGTGGAGGGGAAAGGGCCCGGTTCTTC
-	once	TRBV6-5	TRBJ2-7	CASAQAGNSYEQYF	TGTGCCAGCGCCCAGGCGGGAAACTCCTACGAGCAGTACTTC
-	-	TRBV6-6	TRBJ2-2	CASSQTANTGELFF	TGTGCCAGCAGCCAAACAGCGAACACCGGGGAGCTGTTTTTT
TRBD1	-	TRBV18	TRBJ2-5	CASSPPRVGGSQETQYF	TGTGCCAGCTCACCACCGCGTGTAGGGGGCTCACAAGAGACCCAGTACTTC
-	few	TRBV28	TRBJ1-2	CASSPRQSWVNYGYTF	TGTGCCAGCAGTCCAAGACAGAGTTGGGTTAACTATGGCTACACCTTC
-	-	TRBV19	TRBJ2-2	CASSSGPGTGELFF	TGTGCCAGTAGTTCGGGCCCAGGGACCGGGGAGCTGTTTTTT
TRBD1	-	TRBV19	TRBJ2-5	CASSAQGAQIKTQYF	TGTGCCAGCAGTGCCCAGGGGGCACAGATAAAGACCCAGTACTTC
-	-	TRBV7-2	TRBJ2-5	CASSFSYEETQYF	TGTGCCAGCAGCTTCAGCTACGAAGAGACCCAGTACTTC
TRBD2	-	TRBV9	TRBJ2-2	CASSVLAALTGELFF	TGTGCCAGCAGCGTCCTAGCGGCCCTCACCGGGGAGCTGTTTTTT
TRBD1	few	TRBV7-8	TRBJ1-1	CASSLTGGTEAFF	TGTGCCAGCAGCTTAACAGGGGGCACTGAAGCTTTCTTT
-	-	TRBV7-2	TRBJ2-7	CASSLNGVGYEQYF	TGTGCCAGCAGCTTAAACGGGGTTGGGTACGAGCAGTACTTC
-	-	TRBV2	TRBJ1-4	CASRQGPEKLFF	TGTGCCAGCAGACAGGGCCCTGAAAAACTGTTTTTT
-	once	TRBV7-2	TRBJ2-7	CASSEAYEQYF	TGTGCCAGCAGTGAGGCTTACGAGCAGTACTTC
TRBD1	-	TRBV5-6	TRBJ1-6	CASSRDRGLSPLHF	TGTGCCAGCAGCCGGGACAGGGGACTATCACCCCTCCACTTT
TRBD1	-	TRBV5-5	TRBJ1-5	CASSLTGGNQPQHF	TGTGCCAGCAGCTTGACAGGGGGCAATCAGCCCCAGCATTTT
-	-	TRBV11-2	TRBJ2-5	CASSPPGRRETQYF	TGTGCCAGCAGCCCCCCCGGGCGGAGAGAGACCCAGTACTTC
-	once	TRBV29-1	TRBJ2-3	CSVQGRAGTDTQYF	TGCAGCGTGCAGGGACGGGCTGGCACAGATACGCAGTATTTT